Here is one TCR beta chain with its context. Some clones are missing from TCRdb's copy, which holds only in-frame ones; the method was immunoSEQ multiplex PCR. This repertoire shows 50,000 to 70,000 clones, 85% to 95% found once; its top ten account for about 3%. The source of the sample is a study of technical replicates of blood from a few donors. Germline loops: CDR1 PRHDT, CDR2 FYEKMQ (reference sequence). With 9 bases removed from V and 0 bases from J, the gap between germline ends came to 9 bases. The CDR3 is made up of 14 amino acids. V is TRBV13 and J is TRBJ2-6; D is perhaps TRBD2 (5 bases). The source is a human donor in good health. Some clones in this sample may be carry-over from other donors' samples. Sequencing used PBMCs. In nucleotides, the CDR3 is TGTGCCAGTCTCGGGGACTCTGGGGCCAACGTCCTGACTTTC. Its translation: CASLGDSGANVLTF. Full variable domain (missing parts from reference TRBV13 and TRBJ2-6): AAGVIQSPRHLIKEKRETATLKCYPIPRHDTVYWYQQGPGQDPQFLISFYEKMQSDKGSIPDRFSAQQFSDYHSELNMSSLELGDSALYFCASLGDSGANVLTFGAGSRLTVL.